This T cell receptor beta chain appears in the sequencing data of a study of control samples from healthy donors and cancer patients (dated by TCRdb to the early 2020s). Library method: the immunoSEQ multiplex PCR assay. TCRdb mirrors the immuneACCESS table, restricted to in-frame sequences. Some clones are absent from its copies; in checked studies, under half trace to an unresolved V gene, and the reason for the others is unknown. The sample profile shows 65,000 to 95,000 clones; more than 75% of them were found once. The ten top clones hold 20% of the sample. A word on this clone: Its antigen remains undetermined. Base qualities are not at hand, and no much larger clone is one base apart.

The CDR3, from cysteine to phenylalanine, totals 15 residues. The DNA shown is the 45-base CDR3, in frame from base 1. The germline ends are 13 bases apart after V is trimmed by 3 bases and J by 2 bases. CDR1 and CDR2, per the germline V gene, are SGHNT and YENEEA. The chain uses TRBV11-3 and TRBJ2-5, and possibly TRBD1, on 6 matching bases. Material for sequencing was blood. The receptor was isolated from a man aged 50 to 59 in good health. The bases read TGTGCCAGCAGCTTTGTCTTTGGACAGCAAGAGACCCAGTACTTC. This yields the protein CASSFVFGQQETQYF.